This paragraph reports one TCR beta chain. The sample is drawn from a study of CD8 T cells in Susac syndrome. This CDR3 comprises 15 residues. Germline trimming cut 5 bases from V and 4 bases from J; bases unmatched to any gene: 10. In germline, CDR1 is DFQATT, CDR2 SNEGSKA (reference sequence). Sequencing of TCR beta was carried out in blood CD8+ and CD4+ T cells. Included as multiple sclerosis controls were treatment-naive patients who had stable or active relapsing-remitting disease. Negative magnetic isolation gave CD8+ and CD4+ cells; FACS enriched CD8+ TEMRA. cDNA came from roughly 0.47 to 1 ug RNA primed by random hexamers. A multiplex approach, immunoSEQ multiplex PCR, amplified TCR beta CDR3 across 54 Vbeta and 13 Jbeta. TCRdb called the immunoSEQ multiplex PCR reads again in MiXCR, with one record for every CDR3 protein. This sample has about 300,000 distinct CDR3 sequences; 92% occur once, and the top ten carry about 0.063%.

V usage is TRBV20-1 and J usage is TRBJ2-1; TRBD2 matches at 8 bases. The clonotype originates from a human donor with multiple sclerosis. Sequencing was carried out using CD4+ T cells from PBMCs. The DNA for the CDR3 is TGCAGTGCTCGAACCCCCCTAGCGGGTTACAATGAGCAGTTCTTC. Its translation is CSARTPLAGYNEQFF.